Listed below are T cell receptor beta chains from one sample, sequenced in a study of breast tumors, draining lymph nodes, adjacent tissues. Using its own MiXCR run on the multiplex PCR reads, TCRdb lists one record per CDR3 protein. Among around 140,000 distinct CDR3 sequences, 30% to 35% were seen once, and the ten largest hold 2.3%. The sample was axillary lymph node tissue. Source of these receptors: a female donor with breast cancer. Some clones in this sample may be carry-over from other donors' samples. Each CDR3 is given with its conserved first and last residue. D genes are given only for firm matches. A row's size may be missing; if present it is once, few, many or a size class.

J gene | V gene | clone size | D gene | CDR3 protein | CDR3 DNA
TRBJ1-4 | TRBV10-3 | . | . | CTISESGRSENLFF | TGTACCATCAGTGAGTCGGGGAGAAGTGAAAATCTGTTTTTT
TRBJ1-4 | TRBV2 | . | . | CASHRAGEKLFF | TGTGCCAGCCACAGGGCAGGAGAAAAACTGTTTTTT
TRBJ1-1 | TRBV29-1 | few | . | CSVAQGLNTEAFF | TGCAGCGTTGCACAGGGCTTGAACACTGAAGCTTTCTTT
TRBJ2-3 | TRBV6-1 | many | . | CASSFRDIRGDTQYF | TGTGCCAGCAGTTTCCGGGACATAAGGGGAGATACGCAGTATTTT
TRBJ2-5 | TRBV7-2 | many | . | CASSLAGSGETQYF | TGTGCCAGCAGCTTAGCAGGTAGCGGTGAGACCCAGTACTTC
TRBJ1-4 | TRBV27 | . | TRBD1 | CASSFWDRREKLFF | TGTGCCAGCAGTTTTTGGGACAGGCGGGAAAAACTGTTTTTT
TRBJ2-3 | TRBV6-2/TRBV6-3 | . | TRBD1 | CASSHSSKRGRVADTQYF | TGTGCCAGCAGCCACTCCTCTAAAAGGGGGCGAGTGGCAGATACGCAGTATTTT
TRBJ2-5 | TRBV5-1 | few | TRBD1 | CASRTGGFQETQYF | TGCGCCAGCAGGACAGGGGGCTTCCAAGAGACCCAGTACTTC
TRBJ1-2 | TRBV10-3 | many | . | CAISRRGRAYGYTF | TGTGCCATCAGTCGTAGGGGCAGAGCCTATGGCTACACCTTC
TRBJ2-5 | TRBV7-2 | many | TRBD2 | CASSGRGGDGETQYF | TGTGCCAGCAGCGGCCGGGGGGGGGATGGAGAGACCCAGTACTTC
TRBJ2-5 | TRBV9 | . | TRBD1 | CASSGGQGTQETQYF | TGTGCCAGCAGCGGGGGACAGGGGACCCAAGAGACCCAGTACTTC
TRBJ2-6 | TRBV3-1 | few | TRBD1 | CASSLRTGSGANVLTF | TGTGCCAGCAGCCTCCGGACAGGGAGTGGGGCCAACGTCCTGACTTTC
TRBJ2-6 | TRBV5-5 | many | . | CASSGDLNSGANVLTF | TGTGCCAGCAGCGGGGACCTAAACTCTGGGGCCAACGTCCTGACTTTC
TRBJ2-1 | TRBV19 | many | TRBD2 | CASSNQRGAGGSYNEQFF | TGTGCCAGTAGTAATCAGCGGGGGGCCGGTGGGTCCTACAATGAGCAGTTCTTC
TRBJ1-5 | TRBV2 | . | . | CASTEGYGNQPQHF | TGTGCCAGCACGGAGGGGTACGGCAATCAGCCCCAGCATTTT
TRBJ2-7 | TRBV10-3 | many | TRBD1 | CAISESITGVAYEQYF | TGTGCCATCAGTGAGTCGATTACAGGGGTCGCCTACGAGCAGTACTTC
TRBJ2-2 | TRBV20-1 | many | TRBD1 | CSARPGQGAAGELFF | TGCAGTGCTAGGCCGGGACAGGGGGCCGCCGGGGAGCTGTTTTTT
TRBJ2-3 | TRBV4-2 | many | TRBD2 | CASSSGGSSGGSTDTQYF | TGTGCCAGCAGCTCCGGCGGATCTAGCGGGGGTTCCACAGATACGCAGTATTTT
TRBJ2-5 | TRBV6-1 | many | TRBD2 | CASSEYSGGPQETQYF | TGTGCCAGCAGTGAATATAGCGGGGGACCCCAAGAGACCCAGTACTTC
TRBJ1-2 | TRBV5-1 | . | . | CASSMDSGRSYTF | TGCGCCAGCAGCATGGACAGTGGACGAAGCTACACCTTC
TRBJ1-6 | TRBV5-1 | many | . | CASSSSTGASPLHF | TGCGCCAGCAGCAGTTCTACTGGGGCTTCACCCCTCCACTTT
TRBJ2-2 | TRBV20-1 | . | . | CSASHSGGELFF | TGCAGTGCTAGTCACTCAGGGGGGGAGCTGTTTTTT
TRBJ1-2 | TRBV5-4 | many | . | CASSLGHGGYTF | TGTGCCAGCAGCTTGGGACACGGTGGCTACACCTTC
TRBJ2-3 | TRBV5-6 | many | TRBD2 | CASSLEVASGYTDTQYF | TGTGCCAGCAGCTTAGAAGTAGCTAGCGGCTACACAGATACGCAGTATTTT
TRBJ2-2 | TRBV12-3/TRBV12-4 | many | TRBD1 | CASSTPGGSTGELFF | TGTGCCAGCAGTACCCCAGGGGGTAGCACCGGGGAGCTGTTTTTT
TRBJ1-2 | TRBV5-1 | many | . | CASSVADGRGYTF | TGCGCCAGCAGCGTCGCGGACGGAAGGGGCTACACCTTC
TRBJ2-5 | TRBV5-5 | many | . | CASSRGPGTVRETQYF | TGTGCCAGCAGCCGGGGGCCAGGGACGGTCCGAGAGACCCAGTACTTC
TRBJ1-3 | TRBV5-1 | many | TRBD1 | CASSRGTESGNTIYF | TGCGCCAGCAGCCGTGGGACAGAATCTGGAAACACCATATATTTT
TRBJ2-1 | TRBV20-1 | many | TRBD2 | CSARPGLAGSYEQFF | TGCAGTGCTAGACCGGGACTAGCGGGGTCGTATGAGCAGTTCTTC
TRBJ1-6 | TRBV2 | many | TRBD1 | CGGRDRGNSPLHF | TGTGGAGGCCGGGACAGGGGAAATTCACCCCTCCACTTT
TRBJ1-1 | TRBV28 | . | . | CASTKGSTGVTEAFF | TGTGCCAGCACCAAGGGGTCCACCGGCGTCACTGAAGCTTTCTTT
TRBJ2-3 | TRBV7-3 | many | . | CASSAFISTDTQYF | TGTGCCAGCAGCGCATTTATTAGCACAGATACGCAGTATTTT
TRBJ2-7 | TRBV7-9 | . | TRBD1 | CASSWMTGHHEQYF | TGTGCCAGCAGCTGGATGACAGGGCATCACGAGCAGTACTTC
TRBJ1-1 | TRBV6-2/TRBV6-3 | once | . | CASKEGSLTGAFF | TGTGCCAGCAAGGAGGGATCTCTGACTGGGGCTTTCTTT
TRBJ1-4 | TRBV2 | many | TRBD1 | CASRTGYSNEKLFF | TGTGCCAGCAGGACAGGGTACTCTAATGAAAAACTGTTTTTT
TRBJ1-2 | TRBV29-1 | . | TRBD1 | CQLTVTGTGGDYGYTF | TGCCAGCTCACCGTAACCGGGACAGGGGGTGACTATGGCTACACCTTC
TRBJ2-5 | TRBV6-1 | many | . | CASSGGAVKTQYF | TGTGCCAGCAGCGGAGGGGCGGTCAAGACCCAGTACTTC
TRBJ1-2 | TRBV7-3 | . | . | CASSLTSVAGDGYTF | TGTGCCAGCAGCTTAACATCAGTAGCGGGCGATGGCTACACCTTC
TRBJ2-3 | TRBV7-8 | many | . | CASSPPEGRRDTQYF | TGTGCCAGCAGCCCGCCCGAGGGGCGACGGGATACGCAGTATTTT
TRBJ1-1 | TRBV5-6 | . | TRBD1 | CASSSSLRTGELGAFF | TGTGCCAGCAGCTCCTCCTTGAGGACAGGTGAATTGGGAGCTTTCTTT
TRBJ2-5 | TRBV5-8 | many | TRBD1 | CASSKGAWETQYF | TGTGCCAGCAGCAAGGGGGCATGGGAGACCCAGTACTTC
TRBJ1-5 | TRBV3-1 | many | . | CASSQGTPGNQPQHF | TGTGCCAGCAGCCAGGGGACACCGGGCAATCAGCCCCAGCATTTT
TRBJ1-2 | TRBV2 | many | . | CASSEGQPYGYTF | TGTGCCAGCAGTGAAGGACAACCCTATGGCTACACCTTC
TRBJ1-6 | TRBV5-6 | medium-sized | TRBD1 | CASSLASGTGDSPLHF | TGTGCCAGCAGCCTAGCTTCCGGGACAGGGGATTCACCCCTCCACTTT
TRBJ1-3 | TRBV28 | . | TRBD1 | CATEGGDRSSGNTIYF | TGTGCCACAGAAGGAGGGGACAGAAGCTCTGGAAACACCATATATTTT
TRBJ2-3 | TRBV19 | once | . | CASTQARTDTQYF | TGTGCCAGTACCCAGGCCCGCACAGATACGCAGTATTTT
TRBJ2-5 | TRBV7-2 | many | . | CASSQRPAGVGETQYF | TGTGCCAGCAGCCAGAGGCCGGCAGGGGTAGGGGAGACCCAGTACTTC
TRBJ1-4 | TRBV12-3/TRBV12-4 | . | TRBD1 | CASKLTGGQQEKLFF | TGTGCCAGCAAACTCACAGGGGGCCAGCAGGAAAAACTGTTTTTT
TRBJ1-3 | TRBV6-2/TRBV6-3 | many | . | CASTPRQGNTIYF | TGTGCCAGCACCCCACGACAGGGAAACACCATATATTTT
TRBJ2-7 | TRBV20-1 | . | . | CSARDSGYSYEQYF | TGCAGTGCTAGAGATTCGGGGTACAGCTACGAGCAGTACTTC